These 22 T cell receptor beta chains were sequenced from one sample in a study of T cells in Graves' hyperthyroidism and ophthalmopathy. The TCR beta CDR3 regions underwent amplification using RNA transcripts as the source. When the TCR CDR3 underwent first-round RT-PCR, the HTBI primer set was used. MiXCR, applied by TCRdb to the multiplex PCR reads, yields one record per CDR3 protein. This sample has 200,000 to 250,000 distinct CDR3 sequences, with roughly 15% found just once. The specimen was blood. The receptors originated from a woman aged 18-29 years with Graves' ophthalmopathy.

This sequence joins TRBV27 and TRBJ2-1; TRBD2 agrees at 15 bases. V shed 8 bases, J shed 8 bases, and the junction held 7 bases outside the gene matches. CDR1 MNHEY and CDR2 SMNVEV come from the germline V gene (reference sequence). The CDR3 contains 15 residues. DNA for the CDR3: TGTGCCAGCGCCCCCGGGACTAGCGGGAGGTATGAGCAGTTCTTC. It encodes CASAPGTSGRYEQFF.

This clonotype has a count of ten or more. V usage is TRBV28 and J usage is TRBJ1-5; a possible D gene is TRBD1 (6 bases). This CDR3 is 16 amino acids long. CDR1 and CDR2 (germline): MDHEN, SYDVKM. V lost 1 base, J lost 5 bases, and 15 bases lay in between. The CDR3 DNA reads as TGTGCCAGCAGTTTATCACCGAAACCAGGGGATCAGCCCCAGCATTTT. Its translation: CASSLSPKPGDQPQHF.

This clonotype was detected many times. This chain uses TRBV20-1 with TRBJ1-5; D remains ambiguous. The V and J ends lost 4 bases and 5 bases respectively, with 12 bases between them. The CDR3 is made up of 13 amino acids. Per germline, CDR1 DFQATT and CDR2 SNEGSKA (reference sequence). The CDR3 DNA reads TGCAGTGCTATTAAGTCCACCCATCAGCCCCAGCATTTT. This codes for CSAIKSTHQPQHF.

This clonotype has at least ten counts. The V call is TRBV5-1, the J call TRBJ1-2; D perhaps matches TRBD1 (6 bases). Germline lookup yields CDR1 SGHRS and CDR2 YFSETQ. The CDR3 has 14 amino acids. Trimming took off 0 bases at V and 4 bases at J, with 10 bases between the two ends. CDR3: CASSLDRDIYGYTF. In nucleotides, the CDR3 is TGCGCCAGCAGCTTGGATCGGGACATCTATGGCTACACCTTC.

This clonotype occurred many times. V is TRBV20-1 and J is TRBJ2-2; 8 nucleotides agree with TRBD2. CDR3 length: 14 residues. Germline-derived CDR1 and CDR2 are DFQATT and SNEGSKA (reference sequence). The J segment lost 5 bases and the V segment lost 3 bases, leaving 5 bases of the junction unmatched. This chain's CDR3 is CSASAGGNTGELFF. CDR3 DNA sequence: TGCAGTGCTAGTGCGGGGGGAAATACCGGGGAGCTGTTTTTT.

This clonotype was recorded a few times. This sequence joins TRBV19 and TRBJ2-7; 8 bases fit TRBD2. The CDR3 loop spans 17 amino acids. V shed 6 bases and J 4 bases; nucleotides not matched to a gene: 17. The germline CDR1 and CDR2 sequences are LNHDA and SQIVND (reference sequence). DNA of the CDR3: TGTGCCAGTAGCCGGCGGCAGGCGGGAGGAACGGAGTACGAGCAGTACTTC. This sequence encodes CASSRRQAGGTEYEQYF.

V is TRBV20-1 and J is TRBJ2-4; D may be TRBD1 (5 bases). Germline V CDR1 and CDR2: DFQATT, SNEGSKA (reference sequence). The CDR3 is 15 residues long. V was cut by 0 bases and J by 0 bases, with 9 bases left in between. Here the CDR3 DNA reads TGCAGTGCTAGAGATCCAGGGCTAGCCAAAAACATTCAGTACTTC. Translated: CSARDPGLAKNIQYF.

This clonotype was seen repeatedly, ten times or more. V is TRBV28 and J is TRBJ2-5; 7 bases line up with TRBD1. This CDR3 has 13 amino acids. Germline V gives CDR1 MDHEN, CDR2 SYDVKM. The V segment lost 4 bases and the J segment 4 bases; nucleotides outside the gene matches: 3. The CDR3 protein is CASSSTGAETQYF. CDR3 nucleotide sequence: TGTGCCAGCAGTTCCACAGGGGCAGAGACCCAGTACTTC.

This clonotype showed up just a few times. The junction departs from germline at one end; a sequencing error may be responsible. This sequence joins TRBV6-6 and TRBJ1-5; D ambiguous. The CDR3 contains 13 residues. Germline CDR1 is MNHNY and CDR2 is SVGAGI (reference sequence). CDR3 nucleotides: TGTGCCAGCAGTTACAGTGGAAATCAGCCCCGGCATTTT. Protein product: CASSYSGNQPRHF.

The rearrangement uses TRBV10-3 and TRBJ2-7; TRBD2 matches 10 bases. The CDR3 is made up of 14 amino acids. V lost 6 bases, J lost 6 bases, and 8 bases stayed unmatched. Germline CDR1 is ENHRY and CDR2 is SYGVKD. The CDR3 nucleotides are TGTGCCATCAGGAGAGCGGGGGGGCCCTGCGAGCAGTACTTC. Its protein is CAIRRAGGPCEQYF.

This clonotype has ten or more counts. V and J are TRBV20-1 and TRBJ2-7; 13 bases align to TRBD2. The CDR3 loop spans 14 amino acids. V was pared by 1 base and J by 7 bases, with 4 bases of the junction left unmatched. CDR1 DFQATT and CDR2 SNEGSKA come from the germline V gene (reference sequence). CDR3 coding DNA: TGCAGTGCTAGAGGAGGACTAGCGGGGGTTGAGCAGTACTTC. The encoded protein is CSARGGLAGVEQYF.

The chain has TRBV28 and TRBJ2-7, with TRBD2 matching 13 bases. The V gene end was trimmed by 7 bases and the J gene end by 4 bases; junction bases not matched to a gene: 16. The CDR3 spans 18 residues. Germline V CDR1 and CDR2: MDHEN, SYDVKM. For the CDR3, the DNA is TGTGCCAGCAACCCAACGGTGAGGACTAGCGGGAGCGGGTACGAGCAGTACTTC. It translates to CASNPTVRTSGSGYEQYF. The full variable domain, in which reference TRBV28 and TRBJ2-7 provide the parts outside the CDR3, is DVKVTQSSRYLVKRTGEKVFLECVQDMDHENMFWYRQDPGLGLRLIYFSYDVKMKEKGDIPEGYSVSREKKERFSLILESASTNQTSMYLCASNPTVRTSGSGYEQYFGPGTRLTVT.

The table lists this clonotype with many counts. The J gene is TRBJ2-7, the V gene TRBV12-5; 8 bases align to TRBD2. With 3 bases clipped from V and 0 bases from J, the junction kept 1 base outside the gene matches. Germline CDR1 is LGHNT and CDR2 is FRNRAP. This CDR3 spans 14 amino acids. The CDR3 nucleotides read TGTGCTAGTGGTTTCGGGGGGGTCTCCTACGAGCAGTACTTC. It codes for CASGFGGVSYEQYF.

This clonotype showed up many times. The V gene is TRBV9, the J gene TRBJ2-2; TRBD1 or TRBD2 may be the D gene (5 bases each). Germline-derived CDR1 and CDR2 are SGDLS and YYNGEE. The CDR3 runs 14 residues. The V and J ends lost 0 bases and 6 bases respectively, with 9 bases between them. This CDR3 reads CASSVGEGSGELFF. In DNA, the CDR3 is TGTGCCAGCAGCGTAGGCGAGGGGTCCGGGGAGCTGTTTTTT. Looking up the rest from reference TRBV9 and TRBJ2-2 gives the full variable domain: DSGVTQTPKHLITATGQRVTLRCSPRSGDLSVYWYQQSLDQGLQFLIQYYNGEERAKGNILERFSAQQFPDLHSELNLSSLELGDSALYFCASSVGEGSGELFFGEGSRLTVL.

CDR3 loop: CASSLRWDEQYF. The CDR3 DNA reads TGTGCCAGCAGCCTGCGCTGGGATGAGCAGTACTTC. The chain has TRBV5-6 and TRBJ2-7, with no clear D. CDR1 and CDR2 from the germline V gene are SGHDT and YYEEEE. The length of the CDR3 is 12 residues. Trimming took 4 bases from V and 7 from J, leaving 12 bases between them.

This clonotype has ten or more counts. The chain links TRBV3-1 to TRBJ1-1; unclear D gene. The germline V gene has CDR1 LGHDT and CDR2 YNNKEL (reference sequence). V was shortened by 3 bases and J by 0 bases, with 14 bases between the two germline ends. The CDR3 contains 16 residues. The chain's CDR3 is CASSQNSMLMNTEAFF. The CDR3 DNA follows: TGTGCCAGCAGCCAGAATAGTATGCTCATGAACACTGAAGCTTTCTTT.

This clonotype was recorded many times. This chain joins TRBV20-1 and TRBJ2-1, with D possibly being TRBD2 (6 bases). The CDR3 spans 16 residues. The V end was cut by 1 base, the J end by 3 bases, with 16 bases between. In germline, CDR1 is DFQATT, CDR2 SNEGSKA (reference sequence). In DNA form, the CDR3 reads TGCAGTGCTAGAGGGGGTGGGAGGTTCGACTACAATGAGCAGTTCTTC. Translated: CSARGGGRFDYNEQFF.

This clonotype was found many times. The chain carries TRBV6-1 and TRBJ2-7; D is perhaps TRBD2 (6 bases). With 3 bases removed from V and 6 bases from J, the gap between germline ends came to 15 bases. The CDR3 length is 14 residues. Looked up from germline, CDR1 is MNHNS and CDR2 is SASEGT. DNA of the CDR3: TGTGCCAGCAGTGAGGGGGGTAGAAGAAGCGAGCAGTACTTC. It encodes CASSEGGRRSEQYF.

This clonotype was found many times. The chain joins TRBV28 to TRBJ2-7; possibly TRBD1 for D (6 bases). Trimming removed 5 bases at V and 5 bases at J, with 13 bases between. The CDR3 contains 13 residues. From germline, CDR1 is MDHEN and CDR2 SYDVKM. In DNA form, the CDR3 reads TGTGCCAGCAGTACAAGGGGGAGCGACGAGCAGTACTTC. Protein sequence: CASSTRGSDEQYF.

In its sample, this clonotype was seen many times. The chain couples TRBV2 to TRBJ2-1; 11 bases map to TRBD2. V lost 6 bases to trimming and J lost 13 bases; unmatched junction nucleotides: 23. Germline CDR1 SNHLY, CDR2 FYNNEI. This CDR3 spans 18 amino acids. The CDR3 region is CASSPTRLLAGGPYHQFF. The CDR3 DNA sequence: TGTGCCAGCAGCCCAACGCGCCTTCTAGCGGGGGGACCGTATCACCAGTTCTTC.

The gene calls are TRBV9 and TRBJ2-3; no firm D call. This CDR3 is built from 13 residues. CDR1 and CDR2 from the germline V gene are SGDLS and YYNGEE. V was cut by 0 bases and J by 4 bases, with 6 bases left in between. CDR3 amino acids: CASSVDPPDTQYF. In DNA form, the CDR3 reads TGTGCCAGCAGCGTAGATCCCCCAGATACGCAGTATTTT. The full variable domain, with the rest looked up from reference TRBV9 and TRBJ2-3, is DSGVTQTPKHLITATGQRVTLRCSPRSGDLSVYWYQQSLDQGLQFLIQYYNGEERAKGNILERFSAQQFPDLHSELNLSSLELGDSALYFCASSVDPPDTQYFGPGTRLTVL.

Many counts were recorded for this clonotype. The V and J genes are TRBV6-2 or TRBV6-3 and TRBJ2-1; no reliable D call. CDR1 MNHEY and CDR2 SVGEGT come from the germline V gene. The CDR3 consists of 11 residues. V shed 5 bases and J shed 10 bases, with 9 bases lying between them. The CDR3 coding sequence is TGTGCCAGCAGTGAGTGGCACGAGCAGTTCTTC. Translation: CASSEWHEQFF.